The clone carrying this T cell receptor (beta chain) was seen ten or more times. This CDR3 comprises 19 residues. V was pared by 5 bases and J by 2 bases, with 16 bases of the junction left unmatched. CDR1 is SGHTA, CDR2 FQGNSA, per germline. The TCRbeta library incorporated unique molecular identifiers. From the PCR reads, TCRdb called clonotypes with MiXCR, one entry per CDR3 protein. The data contain 230,000 or so distinct CDR3 sequences, about 12% of them singletons. This sample was included in a study of T-cell reconstitution after alpha-beta-depleted transplantation in children. Sequencing was performed on PBMCs from the stem cell graft donor, taken from the stem cell graft. This TCR derives from a human donor who donated a stem cell graft to a child with acute lymphoblastic leukemia. The rearrangement links TRBV7-2 to TRBJ2-1; 9 bases are a match to TRBD2. The DNA for the CDR3 is TGTGCCAGCAGCGCTCGGTCTCGCGGGAGGGCCCATGCCTACAATGAGCAGTTCTTC. Amino acids: CASSARSRGRAHAYNEQFF.